A single sample is the source of the 10 T cell receptor beta chains below, sequenced in a study of blood T cell repertoires in COVID-19 (dated by TCRdb to the early 2020s). Libraries were prepared through the immunoSEQ multiplex PCR assay. TCRdb mirrors the immuneACCESS table, restricted to in-frame sequences. Some clones are absent from its copies; in checked studies, under half trace to an unresolved V gene, and the reason for the others is unknown. The sample table holds just over 90,000 clones, of which just under 80% were seen once. Roughly 15% of the sample is held by the ten biggest clonotypes. The sequencing sample was made of peripheral blood. The origin of the receptors is a human donor in a cohort sampled during active COVID-19.

V usage is TRBV12-2 and J usage is TRBJ1-1; TRBD1, the D gene given by the table, was not confirmed from the DNA. TRBV12-2 is given as a pseudogene. The CDR3 is 14 amino acids. The CDR3 protein is CASRAGQANTEAFF. CDR3 DNA sequence: TGTGCAAGTCGCGCGGGACAGGCGAACACTGAAGCTTTCTTT.

This sequence joins TRBV10-3 and TRBJ1-6; D perhaps matches TRBD1 (6 bases). The CDR3 is 15 amino acids. Trimming stripped 7 bases from V and 4 bases from J, with 14 bases between. Germline CDR1 is ENHRY and CDR2 is SYGVKD. The CDR3 DNA follows: TGTGCCATCAAGGGGGAAATCTTGTATAATTCACCCCTCCACTTT. As protein: CAIKGEILYNSPLHF.

The rearrangement links TRBV7-9 to TRBJ2-5; 9 bases are shared with TRBD1. This CDR3 spans 15 amino acids. Per germline, CDR1 SEHNR and CDR2 FQNEAQ (reference sequence). Germline trimming cut 4 bases from V and 5 bases from J; bases unmatched to any gene: 8. For the CDR3, the DNA is TGTGCCAGCAGCTCATACAGGGGGCGCATGGAGACCCAGTACTTC. Its translation: CASSSYRGRMETQYF.

This clone has only a few counts. This chain links TRBV7-8 with TRBJ1-1; TRBD1 is a possible D gene (5 bases). Germline V CDR1 and CDR2: SGHVS, FQNEAQ. There are 13 residues in the CDR3. The V and J ends lost 7 bases and 1 base respectively, with 10 bases between them. The CDR3 nucleotides are TGTGCCAGCATCGGGGGTCCGAACACTGAAGCTTTCTTT. Its protein is CASIGGPNTEAFF.

The chain couples TRBV28 to TRBJ1-1, with 7 bases matching TRBD1. Germline V lookup: CDR1 MDHEN, CDR2 SYDVKM. J gave up 4 bases and V 7 bases, and 6 bases lay outside the gene matches. This CDR3 contains 13 residues. The CDR3 loop reads CASIRGGRTEAFF. CDR3 bases: TGTGCCAGCATCAGAGGGGGCCGCACTGAAGCTTTCTTT. Drawing the rest from reference TRBV28 and TRBJ1-1, the complete variable domain is DVKVTQSSRYLVKRTGEKVFLECVQDMDHENMFWYRQDPGLGLRLIYFSYDVKMKEKGDIPEGYSVSREKKERFSLILESASTNQTSMYLCASIRGGRTEAFFGQGTRLTVV.

CDR3 DNA: TGTGCCACCAGTGAGACAACAGGGGGATTGTACAATGAGCAGTTCTTC. Translating gives CATSETTGGLYNEQFF. J is TRBJ2-1 and V is TRBV24-1; 8 bases are a match to TRBD1. The ends lost 4 bases at V and 4 bases at J; junction bases unmatched: 8. This CDR3 contains 16 residues. Germline V gene lookup returns CDR1 KGHDR and CDR2 SFDVKD.

This clone has a handful of counts. This rearrangement joins TRBV18 to TRBJ1-2; TRBD1 matches 8 bases. Germline CDR1 is KGHSH and CDR2 is LQKENI. V was clipped by 5 bases and J by 6 bases; unmatched bases: 5. The length of the CDR3 is 13 residues. CDR3 amino acids: CASSKQGGDGYTF. CDR3 bases: TGTGCCAGCTCAAAACAGGGGGGCGATGGCTACACCTTC.

The chain couples TRBV27 to TRBJ2-2, with 9 bases identical to TRBD1. Germline CDR1 MNHEY, CDR2 SMNVEV (reference sequence). With 6 bases clipped from V and 4 bases from J, the junction kept 21 bases outside the gene matches. The CDR3 has 20 amino acids. CDR3 sequence: CASSYARGNPGQGITGELFF. DNA for the CDR3: TGTGCCAGCAGCTATGCCCGAGGCAACCCGGGACAGGGCATCACCGGGGAGCTGTTTTTT.

The chain joins TRBV10-3 to TRBJ2-2; 7 bases are a match to TRBD1. CDR1 is ENHRY, CDR2 SYGVKD, per germline. V dropped 9 bases and J dropped 3; count of bases not matched to a gene: 4. The CDR3 is 13 residues long. In nucleotides, the CDR3 is TGTGCCATGAAGGGGGCGGACACCGGGGAGCTGTTTTTT. This encodes CAMKGADTGELFF.

The CDR3 coding sequence is TGTGCCAGCAGTGAACCTGGAGCGGGATTGATCAAAAACATTCAGTACTTC. It specifies CASSEPGAGLIKNIQYF. The chain uses TRBV6-1 and TRBJ2-4; TRBD2 matches at 7 bases. The CDR3 consists of 17 residues. The germline V gene encodes CDR1 MNHNS and CDR2 SASEGT. The junction had 10 bases not matched to a gene; V was cut back by 2 bases and J by 3 bases.